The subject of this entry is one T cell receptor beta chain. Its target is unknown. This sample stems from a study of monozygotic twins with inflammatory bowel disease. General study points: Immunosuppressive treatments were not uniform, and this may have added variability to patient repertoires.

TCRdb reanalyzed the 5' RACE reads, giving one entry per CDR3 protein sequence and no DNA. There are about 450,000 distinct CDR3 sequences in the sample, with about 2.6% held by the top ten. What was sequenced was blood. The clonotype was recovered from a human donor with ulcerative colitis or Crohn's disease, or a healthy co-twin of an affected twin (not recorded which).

The CDR3 reads CASSFTSSGRGGPQYF. The rearrangement links TRBV7-2 to TRBJ2-3; TCRdb's D gene call, TRBD2, goes unchecked for lack of DNA. The CDR3 has 16 residues. The V gene's germline CDR1 is SGHTA and CDR2 FQGNSA.